This TCR beta chain was identified in a study of blood T cell repertoires in COVID-19. As for the study in general: The study drew acute and convalescent COVID-19 samples from the United States, Italy and Spain. T cells, B-cell-depleted T cells, or PBMCs supplied cDNA or gDNA.

V was cut by 1 base and J by 8 bases, with 11 bases left in between. Germline V gives CDR1 SGHTA, CDR2 FQGNSA. The length of the CDR3 is 14 residues. Under the authors' procedure: Reference gene primer amplification gave nucleated cell count estimates. Clones were read by immunoSEQ multiplex PCR, and TCRdb kept only the in-frame ones, dropping some. That table gives V, J and clone size, and the DNA gave D and trimming. The sample lists approximately 200,000 clones, over 80% occurring once. The clonotype originates from a woman under 40 with acute or convalescent COVID-19. Sequenced: peripheral blood. The chain joins TRBV7-2 to TRBJ2-2, with D unclear. Here the CDR3 reads CASSLVARVGELFF. For the CDR3, the DNA is TGTGCCAGCAGCTTAGTCGCCCGGGTTGGGGAGCTGTTTTTT. Using reference TRBV7-2 and TRBJ2-2 for the parts outside the CDR3, the full variable domain is GAGVSQSPSNKVTEKGKDVELRCDPISGHTALYWYRQSLGQGLEFLIYFQGNSAPDKSGLPSDRFSAERTGGSVSTLTIQRTQQEDSAVYLCASSLVARVGELFFGEGSRLTVL.